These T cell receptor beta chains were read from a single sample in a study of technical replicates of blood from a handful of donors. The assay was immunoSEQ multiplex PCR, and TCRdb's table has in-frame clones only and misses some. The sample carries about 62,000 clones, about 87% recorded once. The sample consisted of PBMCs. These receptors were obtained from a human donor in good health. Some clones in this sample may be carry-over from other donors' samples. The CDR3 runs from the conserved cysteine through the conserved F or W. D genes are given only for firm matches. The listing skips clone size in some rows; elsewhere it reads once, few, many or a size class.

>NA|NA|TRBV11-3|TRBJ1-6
CASSGVRVFNNSPLHF
TGTGCCAGCAGCGGAGTTCGGGTATTCAATAATTCACCCCTCCACTTT
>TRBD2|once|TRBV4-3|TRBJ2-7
CASSQHLAGGYEQYF
TGCGCCAGCAGCCAACACCTGGCGGGGGGTTACGAGCAGTACTTC
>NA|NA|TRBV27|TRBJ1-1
CASTLGEGTEAFF
TGTGCCAGCACCCTCGGGGAGGGCACTGAAGCTTTCTTT
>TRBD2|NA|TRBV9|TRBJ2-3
CASSVDGTSGLYTDTQYF
TGTGCCAGCAGCGTGGACGGGACTAGCGGACTCTATACAGATACGCAGTATTTT
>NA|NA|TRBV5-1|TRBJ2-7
CASSEATYEQYF
TGCGCCAGCAGCGAAGCAACCTACGAGCAGTACTTC
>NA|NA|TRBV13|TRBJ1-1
CASSLGQLNTEAFF
TGTGCCAGCAGCTTAGGGCAGTTGAACACTGAAGCTTTCTTT
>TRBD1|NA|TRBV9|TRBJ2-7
CASSGQGKKDEQYF
TGTGCCAGCAGCGGACAGGGGAAAAAAGACGAGCAGTACTTC
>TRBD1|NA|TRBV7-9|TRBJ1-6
CASSPGQGYMVRNSPLHF
TGTGCCAGCAGCCCGGGACAGGGGTACATGGTCCGAAATTCACCCCTCCACTTT
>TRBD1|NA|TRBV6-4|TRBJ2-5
CATLGTGEGETQYF
TGTGCCACCCTTGGGACAGGGGAAGGGGAGACCCAGTACTTC
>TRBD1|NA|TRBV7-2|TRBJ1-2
CASSAWTGGESYTF
TGTGCCAGCAGCGCTTGGACAGGGGGCGAAAGCTACACCTTC
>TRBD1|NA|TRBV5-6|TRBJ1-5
CASSMTGEGQPQHF
TGTGCCAGCAGCATGACAGGGGAGGGACAGCCCCAGCATTTT
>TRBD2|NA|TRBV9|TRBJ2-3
CASSNGLAGTDTQYF
TGTGCCAGCAGCAACGGACTAGCGGGTACAGATACGCAGTATTTT
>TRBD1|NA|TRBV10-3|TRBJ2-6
CAITRGGTGGASGGANVLTF
TGTGCCATCACCAGAGGTGGGACAGGGGGCGCTTCAGGAGGGGCCAACGTCCTGACTTTC
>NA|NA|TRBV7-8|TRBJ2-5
CAWTRGGETQYF
TGTGCCTGGACCCGGGGAGGAGAGACCCAGTACTTC
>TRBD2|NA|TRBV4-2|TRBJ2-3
CASSKLAGRQDTQYF
TGTGCCAGCAGCAAACTAGCGGGGCGGCAAGATACGCAGTATTTT
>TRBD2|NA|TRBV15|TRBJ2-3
CATSRPKEGLSTDTQYF
TGTGCCACCAGCAGACCCAAAGAGGGACTAAGCACAGATACGCAGTATTTT
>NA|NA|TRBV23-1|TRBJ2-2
CASSQQYLFTNTGELFF
TGCGCCAGCAGTCAGCAGTACCTGTTTACGAACACCGGGGAGCTGTTTTTT
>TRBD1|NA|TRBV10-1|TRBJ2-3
CASSGVDRETDTQYF
TGCGCCAGCAGTGGAGTGGACAGGGAGACAGATACGCAGTATTTT
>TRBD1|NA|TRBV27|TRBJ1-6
CASSLAGTAKNSPLHF
TGTGCCAGCAGTCTGGCTGGGACAGCGAAAAATTCACCCCTCCACTTT
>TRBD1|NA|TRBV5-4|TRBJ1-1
CASSKGQEKNTEAFF
TGTGCCAGCAGCAAGGGACAGGAGAAAAACACTGAAGCTTTCTTT
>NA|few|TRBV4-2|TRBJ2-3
CASSLRTEITDTQYF
TGTGCCAGCAGCCTAAGGACAGAGATCACAGATACGCAGTATTTT
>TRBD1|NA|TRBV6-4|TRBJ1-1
CASSAGTVTEAFF
TGTGCCAGCAGTGCCGGGACAGTCACTGAAGCTTTCTTT
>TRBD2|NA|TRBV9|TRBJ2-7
CASSPGRGTLHEQYF
TGTGCCAGCAGCCCAGGGAGGGGAACCCTCCACGAGCAGTACTTC
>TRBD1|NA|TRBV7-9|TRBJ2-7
CASSLGQGAYEQYF
TGTGCCAGCAGCCTCGGACAGGGGGCCTACGAGCAGTACTTC
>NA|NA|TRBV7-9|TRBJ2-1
CASSRIGPLYNEQFF
TGTGCCAGCAGCCGGATTGGGCCCTTATACAATGAGCAGTTCTTC
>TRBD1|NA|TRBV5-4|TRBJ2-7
CASAQGAGEWNEQYF
TGTGCCAGCGCCCAGGGGGCAGGAGAATGGAACGAGCAGTACTTC
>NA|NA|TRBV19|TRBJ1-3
CASARGGDSGNTIYF
TGTGCCAGTGCCCGGGGGGGCGACTCTGGAAACACCATATATTTT
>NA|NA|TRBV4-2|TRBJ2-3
CASSQDEGGLSTDTQYF
TGTGCCAGCAGCCAAGATGAGGGGGGGCTGAGCACAGATACGCAGTATTTT
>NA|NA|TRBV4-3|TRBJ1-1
CASSQGPRGAEAFF
TGCGCCAGCAGCCAAGGGCCTCGGGGGGCTGAAGCTTTCTTT
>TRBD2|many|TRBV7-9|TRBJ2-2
CASRPGTSGINTGELFF
TGTGCCAGCAGACCCGGGACTAGCGGGATCAACACCGGGGAGCTGTTTTTT
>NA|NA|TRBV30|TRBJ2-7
CAWSVGRAYEQYF
TGTGCCTGGAGTGTTGGGAGAGCCTACGAGCAGTACTTC
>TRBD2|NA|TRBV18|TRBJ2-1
CASSASGVNEQFF
TGTGCCAGCTCAGCTAGCGGGGTGAATGAGCAGTTCTTC
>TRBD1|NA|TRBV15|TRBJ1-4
CATSRDGTGGEKLFF
TGTGCCACCAGCAGAGATGGGACAGGCGGTGAAAAACTGTTTTTT
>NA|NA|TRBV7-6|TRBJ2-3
CASSQSTDTQYF
TGTGCCAGCAGCCAAAGCACAGATACGCAGTATTTT
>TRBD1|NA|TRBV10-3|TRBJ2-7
CAIGTGGLTYEQYF
TGTGCCATCGGAACAGGGGGTCTAACCTACGAGCAGTACTTC
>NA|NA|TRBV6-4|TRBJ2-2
CASSDSSIDTGELFF
TGTGCCAGCAGTGACTCGAGTATTGACACCGGGGAGCTGTTTTTT
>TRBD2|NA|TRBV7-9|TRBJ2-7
CASSLGLAEYSYEQYF
TGTGCCAGCAGCCTGGGTCTAGCGGAATACTCCTACGAGCAGTACTTC